One T cell receptor (beta chain) is described in this entry. The sample is drawn from a study of cytomegalovirus exposure and HLA in healthy donors. PCR was performed using 60 Vbeta and 13 Jbeta primers. The method was immunoSEQ multiplex PCR; TCRdb's version includes in-frame clones alone and lacks a portion of them. The sample has about 180,000 clones; over 60% are singletons. Germline V lookup: CDR1 SGHTS, CDR2 YDEGEE. Trimming removed 0 bases from V and 9 bases from J; junction bases left unmatched: 9. This CDR3 comprises 15 residues. The clonotype was recovered from a man aged 35-49 years in good health and CMV-seronegative. This chain connects TRBV5-8 to TRBJ2-1; the match to TRBD2 covers 7 bases. Sequencing was carried out using PBMCs. The CDR3 region is CASSLAMAGVGEQFF. Here the CDR3 DNA reads TGTGCCAGCAGCTTGGCGATGGCGGGAGTAGGTGAGCAGTTCTTC. The full variable domain, in which reference TRBV5-8 and TRBJ2-1 provide the parts outside the CDR3, is EAGVTQSPTHLIKTRGQQATLRCSPISGHTSVYWYQQALGLGLQFLLWYDEGEERNRGNFPPRFSGRQFPNYSSELNVNALELEDSALYLCASSLAMAGVGEQFFGPGTRLTVL.